One sample yielded the 8 T cell receptor beta chains listed below, sequenced in a study of blood T cell repertoires in COVID-19. This table comes from immunoSEQ multiplex PCR, and its TCRdb copy is limited to in-frame clones, with some not included. Of 250,000 or so clones listed, roughly 80% were seen once; the top ten hold more than 6%. The sequencing input was peripheral blood. The origin of the receptors is a woman aged 60 to 75 with active or convalescent COVID-19.

J is TRBJ1-4 and V is TRBV7-8; 8 nucleotides line up with TRBD1. This CDR3 contains 17 residues. The V gene's germline CDR1 is SGHVS and CDR2 FQNEAQ. J gave up 2 bases and V 5 bases, and 10 bases lay outside the gene matches. CDR3 sequence (DNA): TGTGCCAGCAGCGATTGGACAGGGAGCTTCACTAATGAAAAACTGTTTTTT. It yields the protein CASSDWTGSFTNEKLFF.

The gene calls are TRBV24-1 and TRBJ2-3, with 7 bases that match TRBD2. Germline V CDR1 and CDR2: KGHDR, SFDVKD. V was clipped by 8 bases and J by 2 bases; unmatched bases: 6. The CDR3 runs to 14 residues. Written as DNA, the CDR3 is TGTGCCACCACGCCTAGCGGAGCCACAGATACGCAGTATTTT. Translating gives CATTPSGATDTQYF.

In its sample, this clone was seen once. The gene calls are TRBV10-3 and TRBJ1-2; perhaps TRBD1 as D (5 bases). This CDR3 is 16 amino acids long. Germline CDR1 ENHRY, CDR2 SYGVKD. The ends were cut back, 8 bases at V and 0 bases at J, with 19 bases in the middle. The CDR3 coding sequence is TGTGCCATCGCTCCGGGACTCGCAGGAGCTAACTATGGCTACACCTTC. Encoded protein: CAIAPGLAGANYGYTF.

The V and J genes are TRBV5-1 and TRBJ2-7; 7 bases are shared with TRBD2. Germline CDR1 and CDR2: SGHRS and YFSETQ. CDR3 length: 16 amino acids. V shed 4 bases and J 4 bases; nucleotides not matched to a gene: 14. The CDR3 protein is CASSPIVGGSGYEQYF. The CDR3 DNA is TGCGCCAGCAGCCCGATCGTCGGCGGGAGTGGATACGAGCAGTACTTC.

The rearrangement links TRBV6-2 or TRBV6-3 to TRBJ1-2; D uncertain. This CDR3 has 12 residues. Per the germline V gene, CDR1 is MNHEY and CDR2 is SVGEGT. V was trimmed by 0 bases and J by 5 bases, leaving 4 bases between them. The CDR3: CASSYSQYGYTF. The DNA of the CDR3 is TGTGCCAGCAGTTACTCGCAGTATGGCTACACCTTC.

This clone was seen only a few times. CDR3 nucleotide sequence: TGTGCCAGCAGTCTATTGGGGGGCGAGCAGTACGTC. The encoded protein is CASSLLGGEQYV. J is TRBJ2-7 and V is TRBV2; D perhaps matches TRBD2 (6 bases). Trimming pared 5 bases from V and 6 bases from J, leaving 11 bases between. The CDR3 has 12 residues. Germline V CDR1 and CDR2: SNHLY, FYNNEI.

This rearrangement joins TRBV5-8 to TRBJ2-1; D remains ambiguous. CDR1 is SGHTS, CDR2 YDEGEE, per germline. This CDR3 is built from 15 residues. The V end lost 4 bases, the J end lost 0 bases, and 11 bases lay between the germline ends. The CDR3 loop reads CASSEYRSSYNEQFF. Here the CDR3 DNA reads TGTGCCAGCAGCGAATATCGGAGCTCCTACAATGAGCAGTTCTTC.

This clone came up once. The rearrangement uses TRBV18 and TRBJ2-5; D uncertain. The CDR3 runs to 14 residues. Trimming removed 3 bases from V and 5 bases from J, with 13 bases in between. Germline CDR1 reads KGHSH; CDR2 reads LQKENI. The CDR3 reads CASSPPIPPETQYF. The CDR3, as DNA: TGTGCCAGCTCACCCCCCATCCCCCCCGAGACCCAGTACTTC.